The T cell receptor beta chain under discussion was sequenced for a study of high-grade serous ovarian cancer treatment subgroups. The germline V gene has CDR1 SGHNT and CDR2 YYREEE (reference sequence). Trimming stripped 0 bases from V and 7 bases from J, with 13 bases between. The CDR3 totals 14 residues. The tumor samples were collected prior to definitive surgery or chemotherapy. Some clones are missing from TCRdb's copy, which holds only in-frame ones; the method was immunoSEQ multiplex PCR. The table records roughly 5,300 clones, about 77% of them present only once. The chain joins TRBV5-4 to TRBJ1-2; weak D call: TRBD1 (5 bases). The sequenced sample was tumor tissue. This receptor was identified in a human patient with high-grade serous ovarian cancer. CDR3 nucleotide sequence: TGTGCCAGCAGCTTGGATGGACGGGGGGGTGGCTACACCTTC. Translated, it gives CASSLDGRGGGYTF.